This T cell receptor beta chain is from a study of CD8 T cells in Susac syndrome. Trimming removed 4 bases at V and 0 bases at J, with 15 bases between. This CDR3 contains 16 residues. To note about this clonotype: What it recognizes is unknown.

TCR beta sequencing covered blood CD8+ and CD4+ T cells. CD8+ and CD4+ T cells were negatively isolated; TEMRA cells were FACS-enriched. The RNA, about 0.5 to 1 ug, was put through reverse transcription using random hexamers. The immunoSEQ assay covered 54 Vbeta and 13 Jbeta segments for CDR3. One entry per CDR3 protein results from TCRdb running MiXCR on the immunoSEQ multiplex PCR reads. The table lists approximately 80,000 distinct CDR3 sequences, 90% to 95% of them singletons. Study observations and caveats: TCR sequencing and HLA analysis covered a relatively small number of individuals.

The sample taken for sequencing was CD8+ T cells from PBMCs. J is TRBJ1-2 and V is TRBV12-3 or TRBV12-4; D might be TRBD1 (5 bases). The origin of this receptor is a human donor with multiple sclerosis. This CDR3 is CASSSAGVITNYGYTF. CDR3 bases: TGTGCCAGCAGTTCGGCGGGGGTAATAACTAACTATGGCTACACCTTC.